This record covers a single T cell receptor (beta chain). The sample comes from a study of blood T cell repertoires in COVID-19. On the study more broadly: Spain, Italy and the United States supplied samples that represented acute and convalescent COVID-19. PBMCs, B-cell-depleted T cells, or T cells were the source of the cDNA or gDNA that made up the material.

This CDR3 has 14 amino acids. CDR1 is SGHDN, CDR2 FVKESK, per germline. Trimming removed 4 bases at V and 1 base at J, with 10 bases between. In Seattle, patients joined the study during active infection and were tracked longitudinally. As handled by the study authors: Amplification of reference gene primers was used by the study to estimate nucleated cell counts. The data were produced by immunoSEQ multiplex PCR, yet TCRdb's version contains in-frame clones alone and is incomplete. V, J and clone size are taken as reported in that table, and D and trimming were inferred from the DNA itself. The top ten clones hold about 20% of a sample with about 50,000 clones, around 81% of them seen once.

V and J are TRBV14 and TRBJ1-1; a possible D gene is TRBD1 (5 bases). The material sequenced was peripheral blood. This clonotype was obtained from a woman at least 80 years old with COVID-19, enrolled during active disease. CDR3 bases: TGTGCCAGCAGCCCAGGGCCATCGAACACTGAAGCTTTCTTT. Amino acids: CASSPGPSNTEAFF.